The TCR beta chain described here comes from a study of technical replicates of blood from a few donors. Measured with immunoSEQ multiplex PCR; TCRdb has only the in-frame clones, and not every one. The table lists about 15,000 clones, 80% to 90% of them singletons. The sequence was obtained from a human donor in good health. Sequenced material: PBMCs.

The CDR3 nucleotides read TGTGCCAGCAGAAAAAGTAGCGCAAACAATGAGCAGTTCTTC. Its protein is CASRKSSANNEQFF. The genes are TRBV6-5 and TRBJ2-1; D possibly corresponds to TRBD2 (5 bases). Germline V gene data show CDR1 as MNHEY and CDR2 as SVGAGI. The CDR3 is 14 amino acids. The V end lost 6 bases, the J end lost 5 bases, and 14 bases lay between the germline ends.